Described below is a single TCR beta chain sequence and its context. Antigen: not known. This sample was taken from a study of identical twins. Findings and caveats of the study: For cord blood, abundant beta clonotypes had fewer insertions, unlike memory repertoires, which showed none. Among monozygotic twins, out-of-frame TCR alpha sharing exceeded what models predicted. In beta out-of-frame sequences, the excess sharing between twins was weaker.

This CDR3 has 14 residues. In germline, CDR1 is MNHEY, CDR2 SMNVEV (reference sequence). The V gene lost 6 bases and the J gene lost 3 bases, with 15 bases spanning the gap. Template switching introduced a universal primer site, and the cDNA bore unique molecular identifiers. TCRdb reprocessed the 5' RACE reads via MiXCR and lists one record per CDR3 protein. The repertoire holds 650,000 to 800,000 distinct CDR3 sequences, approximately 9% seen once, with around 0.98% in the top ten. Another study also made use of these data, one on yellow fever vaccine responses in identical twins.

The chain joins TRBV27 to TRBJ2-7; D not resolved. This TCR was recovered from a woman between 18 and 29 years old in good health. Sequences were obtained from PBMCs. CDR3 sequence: CASSRVDHRYEQYF. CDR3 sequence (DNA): TGTGCCAGCAGCCGGGTAGACCACCGCTACGAGCAGTACTTC.